Below are 4 T cell receptor beta chains sequenced from a single sample in a study of T cell responses to AZD1222 COVID-19 vaccine. The assay was immunoSEQ multiplex PCR, and TCRdb's table has in-frame clones only and misses some. The sample includes nearly 200,000 clones, under 95% of them seen just once. This specimen was peripheral blood, taken 28 days after the second AZD1222 dose. The receptors come from an adult who received the AZD1222 COVID-19 vaccine.

The J gene is TRBJ2-7, the V gene TRBV4-1; possibly TRBD1 or TRBD2 for D (5 bases each). The V end was cut by 4 bases, the J end by 1 base, with 11 bases between. The germline V gene has CDR1 MGHRA and CDR2 YSYEKL. The CDR3 loop spans 14 amino acids. CDR3 loop: CASSRRDGSYEQYF. In DNA form, the CDR3 reads TGCGCCAGCAGCCGCCGGGACGGTTCCTACGAGCAGTACTTC.

The rearrangement joins TRBV4-2 to TRBJ2-1, with 9 bases identical to TRBD1. This CDR3 is built from 16 residues. V was pared by 0 bases and J by 3 bases, with 3 bases of the junction left unmatched. Germline V gene lookup returns CDR1 LGHNA and CDR2 YNFKEQ. CDR3 sequence reads: CASSQDGTGYYNEQFF. The CDR3 bases are TGTGCCAGCAGCCAAGATGGGACAGGGTACTACAATGAGCAGTTCTTC.

The V call is TRBV6-1, the J call TRBJ1-2, with a possible D match to TRBD1 (5 bases). Germline V gene lookup returns CDR1 MNHNS and CDR2 SASEGT. This CDR3 has 13 residues. Trimming removed 2 bases at V and 7 bases at J, with 11 bases between. CDR3 nucleotides: TGTGCCAGCAGTGAACCGGGGGGTAGTGGCTACACCTTC. The encoded protein is CASSEPGGSGYTF.

V usage is TRBV6-2 or TRBV6-3 and J usage is TRBJ2-7; possibly TRBD1 for D (6 bases). CDR3 length equals 14 residues. The germline V gene encodes CDR1 MNHEY and CDR2 SVGEGT. Trimming removed 3 bases from V and 3 bases from J, with 12 bases in between. The DNA for the CDR3 is TGTGCCAGCAGTTATGGTCCAGGGGTCTACGAGCAGTACTTC. The encoded protein is CASSYGPGVYEQYF.